The clone carrying this T cell receptor beta chain was seen once. This entry comes from a study of blood T cell repertoires in COVID-19. Study as a whole: In each case, the material was cDNA or gDNA derived from T cells, B-cell-depleted T cells, or PBMCs.

Generated by immunoSEQ multiplex PCR, the TCRdb table keeps only in-frame clones and is missing some. There are about 37,000 clones in the sample; around nine tenths occur only once, and 10% to 15% lies in the top ten. This TCR derives from a man in his 60s with active COVID-19. The specimen was peripheral blood.

CDR3 sequence: CASSLFSLAGDYNEQFF. The CDR3, as DNA: TGTGCCAGCAGTTTATTCTCACTAGCGGGAGACTACAATGAGCAGTTCTTC. The rearrangement joins TRBV27 to TRBJ2-1; 11 bases map to TRBD2. Germline CDR1 MNHEY, CDR2 SMNVEV (reference sequence). After removal of 1 base from V and 3 bases from J, the junction contained 5 bases not matched to a gene. This CDR3 has 17 amino acids.